This T cell receptor beta chain was obtained from a study of cytomegalovirus exposure and HLA in healthy donors. The V and J ends lost 5 bases and 1 base respectively, with 11 bases between them. Germline loops: CDR1 MNHEY, CDR2 SVGAGI. The CDR3 is made up of 14 amino acids. A multiplex PCR was run with 60 Vbeta primers and 13 Jbeta primers. Assay used: immunoSEQ multiplex PCR; TCRdb lists only in-frame clones, some missing. The sample carries fewer than 200,000 clones, more than 65% recorded once. V gene TRBV6-5 combines with J gene TRBJ2-5; D uncertain. The receptor's source is a woman aged 45-65 years in good health and CMV-seronegative. Material for sequencing was PBMCs. CDR3 sequence: CASSETQSQETQYF. CDR3 nucleotides: TGTGCCAGCAGTGAGACACAGAGCCAAGAGACCCAGTACTTC.